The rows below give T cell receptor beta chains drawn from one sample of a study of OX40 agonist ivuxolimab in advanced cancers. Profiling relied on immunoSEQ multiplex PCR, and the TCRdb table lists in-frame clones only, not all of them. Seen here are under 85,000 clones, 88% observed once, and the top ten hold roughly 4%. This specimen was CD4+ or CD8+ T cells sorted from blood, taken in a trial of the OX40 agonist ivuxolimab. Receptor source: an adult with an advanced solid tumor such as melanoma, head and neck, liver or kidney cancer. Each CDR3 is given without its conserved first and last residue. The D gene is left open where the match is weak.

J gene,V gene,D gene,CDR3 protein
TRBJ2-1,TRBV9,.,ASSVGSHNEQF
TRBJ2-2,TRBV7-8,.,ASSFPVGMNTGELF
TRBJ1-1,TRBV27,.,ASRNADSTEAF
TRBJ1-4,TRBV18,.,ASSPGATNEKLF
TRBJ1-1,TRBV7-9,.,ASSLNQGNTEAF
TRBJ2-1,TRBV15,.,ATSRDRASNEQF
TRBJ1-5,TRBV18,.,ASSPGRNQPQH
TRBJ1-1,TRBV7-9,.,ASSLNTNTEAF
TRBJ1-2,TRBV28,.,ASQADNYGYT
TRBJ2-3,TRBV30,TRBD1,AWSAGGTDTQY
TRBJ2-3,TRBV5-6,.,ASSSGPQRTQY
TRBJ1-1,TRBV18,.,ASSPGIVGNTEAF
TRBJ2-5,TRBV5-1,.,ASSLREARETQY
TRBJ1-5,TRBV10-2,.,ASSESQAGNQPQH
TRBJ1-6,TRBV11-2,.,ASSLDFDPNSPLH
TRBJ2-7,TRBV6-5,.,ASSVGGSYEQY
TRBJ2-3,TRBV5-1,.,ASSLASGEYTDTQY
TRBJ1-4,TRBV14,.,ASSLQRIKLF